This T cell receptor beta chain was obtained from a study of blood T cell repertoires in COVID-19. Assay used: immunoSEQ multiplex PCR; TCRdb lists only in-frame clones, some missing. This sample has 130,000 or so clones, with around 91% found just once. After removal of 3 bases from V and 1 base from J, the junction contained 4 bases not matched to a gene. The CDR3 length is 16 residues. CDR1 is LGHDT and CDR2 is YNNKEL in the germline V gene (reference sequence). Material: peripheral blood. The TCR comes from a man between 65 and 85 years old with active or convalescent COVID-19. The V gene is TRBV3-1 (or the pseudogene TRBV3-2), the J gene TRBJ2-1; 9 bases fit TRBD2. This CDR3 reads CASSHDSGSSYNEQFF. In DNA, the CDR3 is TGTGCCAGCAGCCATGATAGCGGGAGTTCCTACAATGAGCAGTTCTTC.